The 9 T cell receptor beta chains below come from one sample, sequenced in a study of blood T cell repertoires in COVID-19. Using immunoSEQ multiplex PCR, the repertoire was profiled, and TCRdb retains in-frame clones only, with some absent. The table has some 55,000 clones, more than 70% seen once; the top ten hold roughly 6.6%. The sequenced sample was peripheral blood. The receptor source for this set is a man between 60 and 75 years old with acute or convalescent COVID-19.

This rearrangement joins TRBV5-3 to TRBJ1-4; maybe TRBD1 (5 bases). TRBV5-3 is noted as an ORF with a role that remains uncertain. The CDR3 sequence is 18 residues long. The V end lost 3 bases, the J end lost 8 bases, and 26 bases lay between the germline ends. Here the CDR3 DNA reads TGTGCCAGAAGCTCAAGGGAGGCCATCCGGGGGGAAGGGGAAAAACTGTTTTTT. It translates to CARSSREAIRGEGEKLFF.

The chain couples TRBV18 to TRBJ2-2, with D possibly TRBD2 on 7 matching bases. There are 15 residues in the CDR3. Trimming removed 0 bases at V and 3 bases at J, with 8 bases between. The germline V gene encodes CDR1 KGHSH and CDR2 LQKENI. The CDR3 sequence is CASSPPGGDTGELFF. For the CDR3, the DNA is TGTGCCAGCTCACCACCAGGGGGGGACACCGGGGAGCTGTTTTTT.

The J gene is TRBJ1-1, the V gene TRBV3-1 (or the pseudogene TRBV3-2); D is undetermined. Germline V gene data show CDR1 as LGHDT and CDR2 as YNNKEL (reference sequence). CDR3 length: 13 residues. V lost 1 base to trimming and J lost 1 base, with 4 bases between them. The CDR3 bases are TGTGCCAGCAGCCAAGCTAGGAACACTGAAGCTTTCTTT. Translation gives CASSQARNTEAFF.

This rearrangement joins TRBV29-1 to TRBJ1-2; D uncertain. Trimming stripped 5 bases from V and 0 bases from J, with 13 bases between. Germline CDR1 SQVTM, CDR2 ANQGSEA. The CDR3 totals 14 residues. The CDR3 loop is CSVKTGVTNYGYTF. The CDR3 DNA reads as TGCAGCGTTAAGACCGGGGTCACTAACTATGGCTACACCTTC.

V and J are TRBV10-2 and TRBJ1-1; tentative D call: TRBD1 (6 bases). The CDR3 runs 14 residues. Germline-derived CDR1 and CDR2 are WSHSY and SAAADI. The V and J ends lost 8 bases and 1 base respectively, with 14 bases between them. The CDR3 coding sequence is TGCGCCAGCCGGACAAGACAGGCGAACACTGAAGCTTTCTTT. Its protein product is CASRTRQANTEAFF.

The V and J genes are TRBV7-3 and TRBJ2-1; 11 bases match TRBD2. The length of the CDR3 is 17 residues. V lost 2 bases and J lost 4; bases outside the gene matches: 7. The germline V gene encodes CDR1 SGHTA and CDR2 FQGTGA. In DNA, the CDR3 is TGTGCCAGCAGCTTAGCCCCTACTAGCGGGGGTTACAATGAGCAGTTCTTC. The encoded protein is CASSLAPTSGGYNEQFF.

The chain employs TRBV3-1 (or the pseudogene TRBV3-2) and TRBJ2-7; the D is unclear. V lost 1 base, J lost 0 bases, and 7 bases lay in between. Germline V gene lookup returns CDR1 LGHDT and CDR2 YNNKEL (reference sequence). The CDR3 length is 14 residues. This CDR3 is CASSQVVSSYEQYF. The CDR3 DNA reads as TGTGCCAGCAGCCAAGTAGTGAGCTCCTACGAGCAGTACTTC.

The rearrangement uses TRBV19 and TRBJ2-2; 9 nucleotides line up with TRBD1. V gave up 2 bases and J gave up 5 bases; unmatched junction bases: 6. The CDR3 spans 16 residues. Germline values: CDR1 LNHDA, CDR2 SQIVND (reference sequence). CDR3 residues: CASSIFGTGMTGELFF. The CDR3 DNA reads as TGTGCCAGTAGTATATTCGGGACAGGGATGACCGGGGAGCTGTTTTTT. Using reference TRBV19 and TRBJ2-2 for the parts outside the CDR3, the full variable domain is DGGITQSPKYLFRKEGQNVTLSCEQNLNHDAMYWYRQDPGQGLRLIYYSQIVNDFQKGDIAEGYSVSREKKESFPLTVTSAQKNPTAFYLCASSIFGTGMTGELFFGEGSRLTVL.

This clone was found a few times. The V and J genes are TRBV5-1 and TRBJ1-4; maybe TRBD1 (6 bases). V lost 8 bases and J 7 bases, leaving 15 bases between the germline ends. CDR1 SGHRS and CDR2 YFSETQ come from the germline V gene. This CDR3 region has 13 residues. DNA of the CDR3: TGCGCCAGACGATTCCAGGGGTGTGAAAAACTGTTTTTT. Encoded protein: CARRFQGCEKLFF.